The clone carrying this T cell receptor (beta chain) was detected once. Its antigen is not identified. The sample originates from a study of vaccination effects on CD4 cells after COVID-19. Overall study findings and caveats: Convalescent patients were scarce, and early post-infection timepoints were absent. At late timepoints after vaccination, vaccine- and infection-induced clones shrank markedly.

The assay was immunoSEQ multiplex PCR, and TCRdb's table has in-frame clones only and misses some. The sample yields 77,000 or so clones, about 78% seen once. This CDR3 region has 13 residues. The V and J ends lost 7 bases and 6 bases respectively, with 12 bases between them. CDR1 and CDR2 (germline): MNHNY, SVGAGI (reference sequence). Sequencing followed a ViraFEST assay step that expanded antigen-specific CD4+ T cells with viral peptide pools. The culture ran for around nine days, and then CD4+ T cells were isolated. Testing of the vaccine recipients showed negative nucleocapsid antibodies and no prior SARS-CoV-2 infection. Cultures got half-medium changes with IL-2 on days 3 and 7.

This sequence was found in a human donor who received a COVID-19 vaccine. Sequencing was performed on CD4+ T cells from PBMCs cultured with SARS-CoV-2 spike peptides, taken before COVID-19 vaccination. The chain employs TRBV6-6 and TRBJ1-4; weak D call: TRBD1 (5 bases). The CDR3: CASNHGGDEKLFF. As DNA, the CDR3 is TGTGCCAGCAACCACGGGGGGGATGAAAAACTGTTTTTT.